The sequence of this T cell receptor beta chain was determined in a study of cytomegalovirus exposure and HLA in healthy donors. Study-level results: Using a false discovery rate of 0.05, a later analysis showed that 16,951 TCR beta sequences were associated with HLA alleles. In an earlier analysis, productive rearrangement rates for most beta V segments clustered near 87% or 30%.

PCR amplification relied on 60 Vbeta primers (plus 13 Jbeta primers). Generated by immunoSEQ multiplex PCR, the TCRdb table keeps only in-frame clones and is missing some. The sample contains approximately 100,000 clones, around 84% of which appear only once. On this clone itself: Its cognate antigen is unknown.

Germline loops: CDR1 SGHRS, CDR2 YFSETQ. The length of the CDR3 is 15 residues. V dropped 6 bases and J dropped 7; count of bases not matched to a gene: 10. In nominal health when sampled, donors likely had unrecorded immune exposures nonetheless. This receptor was obtained from a man in his forties in good health and CMV-seropositive. The sequenced sample was PBMCs. The rearrangement uses TRBV5-1 and TRBJ1-6; 7 bases line up with TRBD1. CDR3 sequence (DNA): TGCGCCAGCAACTTTGGGACAGCCGAAAATTCACCCCTCCACTTT. Amino acid sequence: CASNFGTAENSPLHF.